One sample yielded the 25 T cell receptor beta chains listed below, sequenced in a study of blood T cells in healthy people across ages. PCR was performed a second time for about 7 to 11 cycles using a sample-barcoded 5' primer and a J-beta primer mix. A single record per CDR3 protein comes from TCRdb applying MiXCR to the 5' RACE reads. The sample yields 1 million to 1.2 million distinct CDR3 sequences, 30% to 40% seen once. The sample comprised blood. The receptors were gathered from a man aged 18 to 29 in good health.

This clonotype was counted a few times. This sequence joins TRBV7-9 and TRBJ1-2; D is possibly TRBD1 (6 bases). Trimming stripped 6 bases from V and 7 bases from J, with 18 bases between. The CDR3 spans 14 residues. From germline, CDR1 is SEHNR and CDR2 FQNEAQ (reference sequence). In DNA form, the CDR3 reads TGTGCCAGCAGTTGGACAACAGGGTTGGGTGGCTACACCTTC. This sequence encodes CASSWTTGLGGYTF.

This clonotype was seen a handful of times. This rearrangement joins TRBV6-6 to TRBJ2-3; TRBD1 aligns across 7 bases. V shed 7 bases, J shed 7 bases, and the junction held 5 bases outside the gene matches. From germline, CDR1 is MNHNY and CDR2 SVGAGI (reference sequence). This CDR3 contains 12 residues. The CDR3: CASKGAGNTQYF. The CDR3 DNA reads TGTGCCAGCAAGGGGGCCGGAAATACGCAGTATTTT.

This clonotype has only a few counts. The rearrangement joins TRBV12-3 or TRBV12-4 to TRBJ2-7, with 10 bases that match TRBD1. V shed 6 bases, J shed 1 base, and the junction held 3 bases outside the gene matches. This CDR3 region has 14 residues. The CDR3: CASRWTGGSYEQYF. In nucleotides, the CDR3 is TGTGCCAGCAGGTGGACAGGGGGATCCTACGAGCAGTACTTC.

This clonotype was found a few times. This chain joins TRBV5-1 and TRBJ2-3, with D uncertain. Trimming removed 1 base at V and 0 bases at J, with 9 bases between. The CDR3 is 15 amino acids. Germline V gives CDR1 SGHRS, CDR2 YFSETQ. For the CDR3, the DNA is TGCGCCAGCAGCTTGAGAACCACTAGCACAGATACGCAGTATTTT. Its protein product is CASSLRTTSTDTQYF. The variable domain in full, completed from reference TRBV5-1 and TRBJ2-3, reads KAGVTQTPRYLIKTRGQQVTLSCSPISGHRSVSWYQQTPGQGLQFLFEYFSETQRNKGNFPGRFSGRQFSNSRSEMNVSTLELGDSALYLCASSLRTTSTDTQYFGPGTRLTVL.

The chain couples TRBV5-1 to TRBJ1-4, with TRBD1 matching over 9 bases. Germline CDR1 reads SGHRS; CDR2 reads YFSETQ. The CDR3 loop spans 15 amino acids. J was trimmed by 7 bases and V by 0 bases; bases with no gene match: 4. CDR3 sequence: CASSLGGQGREKLFF. The CDR3 DNA reads as TGCGCCAGCAGCTTGGGGGGACAGGGTCGTGAAAAACTGTTTTTT.

The chain employs TRBV9 and TRBJ2-1; D gene unclear. Germline V CDR1 and CDR2: SGDLS, YYNGEE. V lost 4 bases, J lost 6 bases, and 14 bases lay in between. The CDR3 totals 14 residues. CDR3 nucleotides: TGTGCCAGCAGCCCTGATTATGGCATCAATGAGCAGTTCTTC. Encoded protein: CASSPDYGINEQFF. The full variable domain, rest sourced from reference TRBV9 and TRBJ2-1, is DSGVTQTPKHLITATGQRVTLRCSPRSGDLSVYWYQQSLDQGLQFLIQYYNGEERAKGNILERFSAQQFPDLHSELNLSSLELGDSALYFCASSPDYGINEQFFGPGTRLTVL.

This clonotype was observed a single time. One end of the junction varies from germline; a read error may be responsible. The chain uses TRBV12-3 or TRBV12-4 and TRBJ2-3, with a weak D call TRBD1 (5 bases). The CDR3 contains 16 residues. CDR3 amino acids: CAGRQGGRTSTDTQYF. CDR3 DNA sequence: TGTGCCGGCAGGCAAGGCGGCAGGACAAGCACAGATACGCAGTATTTT.

This clonotype was observed a few times. The V gene is TRBV5-5, the J gene TRBJ2-2; D remains ambiguous. Germline V gene lookup returns CDR1 SGHKS and CDR2 YYEKEE (reference sequence). Trimming shortened V by 1 base and J by 6 bases, and 7 bases separated the two germline ends. The CDR3 totals 13 residues. The CDR3 sequence: CASSLLGSGELFF. The DNA for the CDR3 is TGTGCCAGCAGCTTGCTCGGGTCCGGGGAGCTGTTTTTT.

There are a few counts of this clonotype. The chain employs TRBV29-1 and TRBJ1-2, with D possibly matching TRBD1 (5 bases). This CDR3 region has 13 residues. The germline CDR1 and CDR2 sequences are SQVTM and ANQGSEA. Trimming removed 5 bases at V and 6 bases at J, with 16 bases between. The CDR3: CSVLASRENGYTF. For the CDR3, the DNA is TGCAGCGTTCTCGCGTCCAGGGAGAATGGCTACACCTTC.

The chain has TRBV10-3 and TRBJ2-4, with 8 bases fitting TRBD1. Trimming at V came to 6 bases and at J to 0 bases, leaving 1 base not matched to a gene. CDR1 ENHRY and CDR2 SYGVKD come from the germline V gene. This CDR3 is 14 amino acids long. CDR3 in amino acids: CAIRGTGAKNIQYF. CDR3 coding DNA: TGTGCCATCAGGGGGACAGGAGCCAAAAACATTCAGTACTTC.

The gene calls are TRBV7-2 and TRBJ1-6; 9 bases map to TRBD1. V was clipped by 3 bases and J by 3 bases; unmatched bases: 6. Germline values: CDR1 SGHTA, CDR2 FQGNSA. The CDR3 runs to 17 residues. The CDR3 DNA sequence: TGTGCCAGCAGCTTTTCCGGGACAGGGATCTATAATTCACCCCTCCACTTT. This translates into CASSFSGTGIYNSPLHF.

The V gene is TRBV19, the J gene TRBJ2-2; unclear D gene. V shed 2 bases and J shed 7 bases, with 5 bases lying between them. This CDR3 spans 12 amino acids. CDR1 is LNHDA and CDR2 is SQIVND in the germline V gene (reference sequence). CDR3 loop: CASSIKLGELFF. The DNA of the CDR3 is TGTGCCAGTAGTATAAAACTCGGGGAGCTGTTTTTT.

In this sample, this clonotype turned up a few times. The chain employs TRBV12-3 or TRBV12-4 and TRBJ1-2; 10 nucleotides agree with TRBD1. CDR3 size: 15 residues. J was trimmed by 3 bases and V by 4 bases; bases with no gene match: 5. As DNA, the CDR3 is TGTGCCAGCAGTTACGCGACAGGGGGCTACTATGGCTACACCTTC. This gives the protein CASSYATGGYYGYTF.

This clonotype was counted a few times. The gene calls are TRBV12-3 or TRBV12-4 and TRBJ1-2; maybe TRBD1 (6 bases). There are 19 residues in the CDR3. V lost 6 bases and J 1 base, leaving 27 bases between the germline ends. CDR3 sequence: CASSPRQEVPPSRNYGYTF. CDR3 DNA: TGTGCCAGCAGCCCTCGACAGGAGGTCCCTCCGTCCCGTAACTATGGCTACACCTTC.

This clonotype was counted a single time. J is TRBJ1-2 and V is TRBV6-4; tentatively, D is TRBD1 (5 bases). This CDR3 comprises 14 residues. Deletions cut 0 bases from V and 9 bases from J, with 14 bases between. Germline V lookup: CDR1 MRHNA, CDR2 SNTAGT. CDR3 amino acids: CASSDSRGGTRYTF. The CDR3 nucleotides read TGTGCCAGCAGTGACTCACGGGGAGGGACTCGCTACACCTTC.

This clonotype was counted only a few times. The rearrangement joins TRBV4-1 to TRBJ2-3; 8 bases align to TRBD2. Germline-derived CDR1 and CDR2 are MGHRA and YSYEKL. The V segment lost 1 base and the J segment 2 bases; nucleotides outside the gene matches: 5. The CDR3 is 16 amino acids. The CDR3: CASSQVPAGATDTQYF. The CDR3 DNA sequence: TGCGCCAGCAGCCAAGTACCAGCGGGGGCCACAGATACGCAGTATTTT.

CDR3 protein: CASSRVTGASGVVETQYF. CDR3 nucleotide sequence: TGTGCCAGCAGCCGCGTTACCGGCGCCAGCGGGGTAGTAGAGACCCAGTACTTC. This rearrangement joins TRBV3-1 to TRBJ2-5; 7 nucleotides agree with TRBD2. CDR3 length equals 18 residues. Looked up from germline, CDR1 is LGHDT and CDR2 is YNNKEL (reference sequence). V shed 4 bases, J shed 4 bases, and the junction held 18 bases outside the gene matches.

This rearrangement joins TRBV5-1 to TRBJ2-7; D possibly corresponds to TRBD2 (6 bases). This CDR3 is 14 amino acids long. Deletions cut 0 bases from V and 3 bases from J, with 10 bases between. Per the germline V gene, CDR1 is SGHRS and CDR2 is YFSETQ. CDR3 loop: CASSLGGLLYEQYF. CDR3 DNA sequence: TGCGCCAGCAGCTTGGGGGGACTCCTCTACGAGCAGTACTTC.

The genes are TRBV12-3 or TRBV12-4 and TRBJ1-1, with a weak D call TRBD1 (5 bases). With 6 bases removed from V and 1 base from J, the gap between germline ends came to 12 bases. The CDR3 is 14 amino acids. For the CDR3, the DNA is TGTGCCAGCAGCCGGGACCCTCAGAACACTGAAGCTTTCTTT. Protein: CASSRDPQNTEAFF.

This chain uses TRBV6-1 with TRBJ1-1; tentatively, D is TRBD1 (5 bases). V lost 4 bases to trimming and J lost 7 bases, with 10 bases between them. In germline, CDR1 is MNHNS, CDR2 SASEGT. The CDR3 sequence is 12 residues long. CDR3 protein: CASSAVGGEAFF. The CDR3 bases are TGTGCCAGCAGTGCCGTGGGGGGTGAAGCTTTCTTT.

The table lists this clonotype with a few counts. The chain links TRBV20-1 to TRBJ1-2; D is perhaps TRBD1 (5 bases). V was cut by 6 bases and J by 6 bases, with 26 bases left in between. The CDR3 length is 16 residues. Germline CDR1 and CDR2: DFQATT and SNEGSKA (reference sequence). The CDR3, as DNA: TGCAGTGCCACCCGACAGTTGGAAGGTGGTTCGGATGGCTACACCTTC. It encodes CSATRQLEGGSDGYTF.

V gene TRBV5-1 combines with J gene TRBJ1-1; unclear D gene. Germline lookup yields CDR1 SGHRS and CDR2 YFSETQ. CDR3 length equals 14 residues. The ends were cut back, 4 bases at V and 1 base at J, with 11 bases in the middle. The CDR3 spells CASSVRPENTEAFF. The CDR3 region has the DNA TGCGCCAGCAGCGTCAGGCCCGAGAACACTGAAGCTTTCTTT.

This clonotype has a handful of counts. The chain couples TRBV7-9 to TRBJ1-2, with D possibly TRBD1 on 6 matching bases. The CDR3 contains 14 residues. V lost 5 bases, J lost 2 bases, and 12 bases lay in between. Germline CDR1 SEHNR, CDR2 FQNEAQ (reference sequence). CDR3 residues: CASSPRGENYGYTF. Written as DNA, the CDR3 is TGTGCCAGCAGCCCAAGGGGGGAGAACTATGGCTACACCTTC.

This sequence joins TRBV6-1 and TRBJ1-2, with D uncertain. The CDR3 has 14 amino acids. Deletions cut 1 base from V and 4 bases from J, with 10 bases between. The germline V gene has CDR1 MNHNS and CDR2 SASEGT. DNA of the CDR3: TGTGCCAGCAGTGAAGAGGCGGCTGGCTATGGCTACACCTTC. The encoded protein is CASSEEAAGYGYTF.

The J gene is TRBJ2-1, the V gene TRBV6-1; 9 bases fit TRBD2. Trimming cost V 5 bases and J 10 bases; bases outside gene matches: 12. Germline V gene data show CDR1 as MNHNS and CDR2 as SASEGT. The CDR3 is 15 amino acids. CDR3 coding DNA: TGTGCCAGCAGTATTCGGACGGGACTAGCTATCGAGCAGTTCTTC. It codes for CASSIRTGLAIEQFF.